Included here is one T cell receptor beta chain sequence, with context. Its antigen remains unknown. This entry is derived from a study of lymphopenia after photon versus proton radiotherapy. Notes on the study in general: After lymphocyte nadir, photon-treated repertoires showed oligoclonal expansion, especially CD8+ Temra. Under photons, naive T cells and diversity fell while effector/memory populations rose.

Clones were read by immunoSEQ multiplex PCR, and TCRdb kept only the in-frame ones, dropping some. The sample yields more than 25,000 clones, approximately 87% seen once. The ends were cut back, 8 bases at V and 5 bases at J, with 10 bases in the middle. The CDR3 is 11 amino acids. Germline V CDR1 and CDR2: SNHLY, FYNNEI. This sample comprised peripheral blood, obtained from a patient treated with proton-based radiotherapy. The genes are TRBV2 and TRBJ2-7; no firm D call. The sequence was obtained from a woman aged 55 to 70 with cholangiocarcinoma. Some clones in this sample may be carry-over from other donors' samples. Here the CDR3 reads CASGYDNEQYF. CDR3 sequence (DNA): TGTGCCAGCGGGTACGATAACGAGCAGTACTTC. Using reference TRBV2 and TRBJ2-7 for the parts outside the CDR3, the full variable domain is EPEVTQTPSHQVTQMGQEVILRCVPISNHLYFYWYRQILGQKVEFLVSFYNNEISEKSEIFDDQFSVERPDGSNFTLKIRSTKLEDSAMYFCASGYDNEQYFGPGTRLTVT.